This entry features one T cell receptor (beta chain) sequence. cDNA came from about 0.51 to 1 ug RNA primed by random hexamers. Across 54 Vbeta and 13 Jbeta, immunoSEQ multiplex PCR amplified TCR beta CDR3. In TCRdb, the immunoSEQ multiplex PCR reads were re-called with MiXCR into one record per CDR3 protein. This sample has about 430,000 distinct CDR3 sequences, with approximately 85% found just once. These data come from a study of CD8 T cells in Susac syndrome. Treatment-naive patients with stable or active relapsing-remitting disease were the multiple sclerosis controls. Material for sequencing was CD8+ T cells from PBMCs. This sequence was found in a human donor with multiple sclerosis.

CDR3 sequence (DNA): TGTGCTCCCGGACGGTACGAGCAGTACTTC. Its protein is CAPGRYEQYF. The chain is built from TRBV24-1 and TRBJ2-7; D is uncertain. The length of the CDR3 is 10 residues. Looked up from germline, CDR1 is KGHDR and CDR2 is SFDVKD.